What follows are 27 T cell receptor beta chains derived from one specimen sequenced in a study of beta chain features in type 1 diabetes. The isolated RNA, all of it, was reverse transcribed, so expressed TCRB transcripts were what got sequenced. Method: immunoSEQ multiplex PCR; TCRdb's copy keeps in-frame clones and lacks some. Of roughly 41,000 clones detected, 45% to 50% appear once; the ten largest clones hold around 0.7%. The sequenced sample consisted of central memory CD4+ T cells from blood. These receptors originate from a woman younger than 35 in good health.

This clone was seen more than once but under ten times. The rearrangement uses TRBV9 and TRBJ2-4; TRBD1 matches at 7 bases. The CDR3 sequence is 14 residues long. The V and J ends lost 4 bases and 1 base, in that order; junction bases with no gene match: 2. The germline V gene has CDR1 SGDLS and CDR2 YYNGEE. This CDR3 is CASSQTGAKNIQYF. As DNA, the CDR3 is TGTGCCAGCAGCCAGACAGGGGCCAAAAACATTCAGTACTTC.

This clone occurred a few times. The chain couples TRBV6-1 to TRBJ2-4; TRBD2 might be the D (7 bases). V was pared by 5 bases and J by 9 bases, with 17 bases between. CDR3 size: 14 residues. Germline CDR1 MNHNS, CDR2 SASEGT. In DNA form, the CDR3 reads TGTGCCAGCAGTCCCAGGGGAGGGGAAATCATTCAGTACTTC. Translation: CASSPRGGEIIQYF.

V gene TRBV14 combines with J gene TRBJ1-6, with 8 positions matching TRBD1. Germline V CDR1 and CDR2: SGHDN, FVKESK. V lost 1 base to trimming and J lost 7 bases; unmatched junction nucleotides: 3. There are 15 residues in the CDR3. CDR3 residues: CASSQGAGGNSPLHF. The CDR3 DNA reads as TGTGCCAGCAGCCAAGGAGCAGGGGGCAATTCACCCCTCCACTTT. Complete variable domain (other parts from reference TRBV14 and TRBJ1-6): EAGVTQFPSHSVIEKGQTVTLRCDPISGHDNLYWYRRVMGKEIKFLLHFVKESKQDESGMPNNRFLAERTGGTYSTLKVQPAELEDSGVYFCASSQGAGGNSPLHFGNGTRLTVT.

V usage is TRBV2 and J usage is TRBJ2-3; the D gene is possibly TRBD2 (6 bases). Germline V gene lookup returns CDR1 SNHLY and CDR2 FYNNEI. This CDR3 spans 15 amino acids. Trimming pared 7 bases from V and 0 bases from J, leaving 14 bases between. The CDR3 DNA reads as TGTGCCAGCAATGAGGGGACTCCTAGCACAGATACGCAGTATTTT. Protein sequence: CASNEGTPSTDTQYF. Combining the CDR3 with reference TRBV2 and TRBJ2-3 gives the whole variable domain EPEVTQTPSHQVTQMGQEVILRCVPISNHLYFYWYRQILGQKVEFLVSFYNNEISEKSEIFDDQFSVERPDGSNFTLKIRSTKLEDSAMYFCASNEGTPSTDTQYFGPGTRLTVL.

V gene TRBV9 combines with J gene TRBJ2-3; 8 bases align to TRBD2. The CDR3 consists of 16 residues. The V gene's germline CDR1 is SGDLS and CDR2 YYNGEE. V shed 2 bases, J shed 2 bases, and the junction held 7 bases outside the gene matches. CDR3 loop: CASSVRAGDLTDTQYF. DNA for the CDR3: TGTGCCAGCAGCGTTAGAGCGGGGGACCTCACAGATACGCAGTATTTT.

The V and J genes are TRBV7-9 and TRBJ1-4; D call uncertain. Trimming removed 5 bases at V and 5 bases at J, with 18 bases between. The CDR3 loop spans 16 amino acids. Per germline, CDR1 SEHNR and CDR2 FQNEAQ (reference sequence). Here the CDR3 reads CASSLHSGFGNEKLFF. CDR3 DNA sequence: TGTGCCAGCAGCCTCCACTCCGGGTTCGGAAATGAAAAACTGTTTTTT.

This clone has just a few counts. The rearrangement links TRBV5-1 to TRBJ1-5; D uncertain. Trimming cost V 0 bases and J 4 bases, with 5 bases left between them. Per germline, CDR1 SGHRS and CDR2 YFSETQ. CDR3 length equals 13 residues. CDR3 amino acids: CASSLDGNQPQHF. CDR3 nucleotide sequence: TGCGCCAGCAGCTTGGACGGGAATCAGCCCCAGCATTTT. Complete variable domain (other parts from reference TRBV5-1 and TRBJ1-5): KAGVTQTPRYLIKTRGQQVTLSCSPISGHRSVSWYQQTPGQGLQFLFEYFSETQRNKGNFPGRFSGRQFSNSRSEMNVSTLELGDSALYLCASSLDGNQPQHFGDGTRLSIL.

The chain uses TRBV5-1 and TRBJ1-3; possible D gene TRBD1, 5 bases. Trimming took 4 bases from V and 0 from J, leaving 14 bases between them. Germline assignment: CDR1 SGHRS and CDR2 YFSETQ. This CDR3 has 16 amino acids. CDR3 region: CASSKDGDFSGNTIYF. Here the CDR3 DNA reads TGCGCCAGCAGCAAGGATGGGGACTTCTCTGGAAACACCATATATTTT.

The CDR3 nucleotides are TGTGCCATCAGCACACAGGGACAGAATTCACCCCTCCACTTT. Translated: CAISTQGQNSPLHF. The chain combines TRBV10-3 with TRBJ1-6; 7 bases align to TRBD1. This CDR3 spans 14 amino acids. CDR1 and CDR2 (germline): ENHRY, SYGVKD. The V segment lost 6 bases and the J segment 7 bases; nucleotides outside the gene matches: 6.

The chain employs TRBV18 and TRBJ1-3; unclear D gene. Trimming shortened V by 2 bases and J by 8 bases, and 10 bases separated the two germline ends. Germline CDR1 is KGHSH and CDR2 is LQKENI. The CDR3 spans 13 residues. CDR3: CASSPGPGDTIYF. CDR3 sequence (DNA): TGTGCCAGCTCACCAGGACCGGGAGACACCATATATTTT.

The chain links TRBV5-5 to TRBJ2-7, with D unresolved. The V gene's germline CDR1 is SGHKS and CDR2 YYEKEE (reference sequence). The V end was cut by 7 bases, the J end by 0 bases, with 8 bases between. This CDR3 region has 12 residues. CDR3 DNA: TGTGCCAGCGTAGCACCCTCCTACGAGCAGTACTTC. Translation gives CASVAPSYEQYF.

The chain carries TRBV14 and TRBJ2-5; the D gene is possibly TRBD1 (8 bases). This CDR3 has 15 amino acids. Germline V gives CDR1 SGHDN, CDR2 FVKESK. The V gene lost 4 bases and the J gene lost 5 bases, with 17 bases spanning the gap. The CDR3 DNA sequence: TGTGCCAGCAGCCCCTGGGACAGGCGGGAGGAGACCCAGTACTTC. Translated, it gives CASSPWDRREETQYF.

The chain combines TRBV11-2 with TRBJ2-7; no reliable D call. This CDR3 comprises 11 residues. The V gene's germline CDR1 is SGHAT and CDR2 FQNNGV. Trimming left V 6 bases short and J 3 bases short, with 6 bases between. The CDR3 sequence: CASSQIYEQYF. The CDR3 DNA sequence: TGTGCCAGCAGTCAGATCTACGAGCAGTACTTC.

This clone was found a few times. The rearrangement links TRBV5-1 to TRBJ2-5, with D perhaps TRBD1 (6 bases). Germline V gene data show CDR1 as SGHRS and CDR2 as YFSETQ. V was clipped by 4 bases and J by 4 bases, with 17 bases between them. The CDR3 totals 15 residues. This CDR3 reads CASSIGTRGAETQYF. CDR3 sequence (DNA): TGCGCCAGCAGCATAGGGACACGAGGGGCAGAGACCCAGTACTTC. Using reference TRBV5-1 and TRBJ2-5 for the parts outside the CDR3, the full variable domain is KAGVTQTPRYLIKTRGQQVTLSCSPISGHRSVSWYQQTPGQGLQFLFEYFSETQRNKGNFPGRFSGRQFSNSRSEMNVSTLELGDSALYLCASSIGTRGAETQYFGPGTRLLVL.

This clone has more than one count but fewer than ten. This chain uses TRBV5-6 with TRBJ1-2; 7 nucleotides match TRBD1. Germline V gene lookup returns CDR1 SGHDT and CDR2 YYEEEE. CDR3 size: 15 residues. V shed 4 bases and J 4 bases; nucleotides not matched to a gene: 10. CDR3: CASSPPRQGAYGYTF. DNA for the CDR3: TGTGCCAGCAGCCCACCAAGACAGGGTGCCTATGGCTACACCTTC.

This clone has just one count. The J gene is TRBJ1-1, the V gene TRBV6-5, with D unresolved. Germline values: CDR1 MNHEY, CDR2 SVGAGI. With 6 bases removed from V and 4 bases from J, the gap between germline ends came to 15 bases. This CDR3 comprises 14 residues. The CDR3, as DNA: TGTGCCAGCAGCAAAGTCCTCGGCGGCACTGAAGCTTTCTTT. This encodes CASSKVLGGTEAFF.

The rearrangement joins TRBV10-3 to TRBJ1-5, with D tentatively TRBD1 (5 bases). CDR1 is ENHRY and CDR2 is SYGVKD in the germline V gene. This CDR3 contains 15 residues. V was shortened by 7 bases and J by 1 base, with 14 bases between the two germline ends. In nucleotides, the CDR3 is TGTGCCATCAAGCAGGGACTGGAGAGCAATCAGCCCCAGCATTTT. Protein product: CAIKQGLESNQPQHF.

The chain carries TRBV10-3 and TRBJ1-5, with 10 bases identical to TRBD1. This CDR3 contains 14 residues. The V gene's germline CDR1 is ENHRY and CDR2 SYGVKD. The V and J ends lost 6 bases and 6 bases, in that order; junction bases with no gene match: 5. The CDR3 DNA sequence: TGTGCCATCAGGGGGACAGGGGAGGGTCAGCCCCAGCATTTT. Residues: CAIRGTGEGQPQHF.

This clone was detected only a few times. The chain joins TRBV6-1 to TRBJ1-4; 7 bases agree with TRBD1. The CDR3 is 14 residues long. The V and J ends lost 11 bases and 5 bases, in that order; junction bases with no gene match: 11. CDR1 and CDR2 (germline): MNHNS, SASEGT. The CDR3 DNA sequence: TGTGCCTCCTACGCGGGACAGTTCAATGAAAAACTGTTTTTT. Encoded protein: CASYAGQFNEKLFF.

This clone was detected a few times. The chain recombines TRBV30 with TRBJ2-3; D remains ambiguous. The germline V and J ends were trimmed by 0 bases and 11 bases, with 6 bases remaining between them. The germline V gene encodes CDR1 GTSNPN and CDR2 SVGIG (reference sequence). The CDR3 sequence is 10 residues long. CDR3 nucleotides: TGTGCCTGGAGTGTGGCCAGGCAGTATTTT. Its translation is CAWSVARQYF.

The chain has TRBV6-5 and TRBJ1-2; D is unclear. The CDR3 is made up of 14 amino acids. Between the trimmed V and J ends, which lost 7 bases and 1 base, there was a span of 13 bases. CDR1 and CDR2 from the germline V gene are MNHEY and SVGAGI. As DNA, the CDR3 is TGTGCCAGCAACACGGTCAGGAATAACTATGGCTACACCTTC. It is translated as CASNTVRNNYGYTF.

This clone was counted only a few times. V and J are TRBV25-1 and TRBJ2-7, with D perhaps TRBD1 (5 bases). This CDR3 is 14 amino acids long. V was clipped by 6 bases and J by 2 bases, with 14 bases between them. Germline assignment: CDR1 MGHDK and CDR2 SYGVNS. CDR3 sequence reads: CASSQGFPAYEQYF. The CDR3 nucleotides are TGTGCCAGCAGCCAGGGTTTCCCTGCCTACGAGCAGTACTTC.

The chain has TRBV6-1 and TRBJ1-6; D is unresolved. CDR3 length: 14 amino acids. Germline CDR1 reads MNHNS; CDR2 reads SASEGT. V shed 8 bases and J shed 8 bases, with 16 bases lying between them. CDR3 nucleotides: TGTGCCAGCGCCCAATCGGGTAGAGATTCACCCCTCCACTTT. It specifies CASAQSGRDSPLHF.

This rearrangement joins TRBV6-1 to TRBJ2-1, with 8 bases aligning to TRBD1. The germline V gene has CDR1 MNHNS and CDR2 SASEGT. CDR3 length: 14 residues. V dropped 6 bases and J dropped 0; count of bases not matched to a gene: 1. DNA of the CDR3: TGTGCCAGCAGAACAGGGGGCTCCTACAATGAGCAGTTCTTC. Its protein product is CASRTGGSYNEQFF.

In regard to this clone: Mismatch with germline at one junction end may stem from a read error. Within the sample, other DNA sequences also encode this same CDR3. The chain joins TRBV15 to TRBJ2-7; 7 positions agree with TRBD1. The CDR3 consists of 12 residues. The germline V gene encodes CDR1 LNHNV and CDR2 YYDKDF (reference sequence). CDR3 in amino acids: CATSGDRAEQYF. In DNA form, the CDR3 reads TGTGCCACCAGCGGAGACAGGGCTGAGCAGTACTTC.

The rearrangement joins TRBV5-6 to TRBJ1-1, with D unclear. Germline CDR1 SGHDT, CDR2 YYEEEE. The CDR3 is 13 amino acids. V lost 0 bases, J lost 8 bases, and 11 bases lay in between. The CDR3 DNA sequence: TGTGCCAGCAGCTTGGACGCGGGAGGAGAAGCTTTCTTT. Amino acids: CASSLDAGGEAFF.

The chain combines TRBV7-3 with TRBJ2-2; 9 bases map to TRBD2. V lost 6 bases, J lost 7 bases, and 6 bases stayed unmatched. The CDR3 is made up of 14 amino acids. The V gene's germline CDR1 is SGHTA and CDR2 FQGTGA. Written as DNA, the CDR3 is TGTGCCAGCAGGCGCGGGGGGGCGGTCGGGGAGCTGTTTTTT. Its protein product is CASRRGGAVGELFF.